This T cell receptor beta chain was recovered during a study of beta chain features in type 1 diabetes. General study results and limits: TCRB CDR3s were moderately but significantly shorter in Type 1 diabetes patients in all four CD4+ subsets.

The CDR3 consists of 12 residues. V lost 4 bases and J lost 5; bases outside the gene matches: 1. Germline assignment: CDR1 SGHTA and CDR2 FQGNSA. This clone has just a few counts. As yet, its antigen is unknown. The whole isolated RNA underwent reverse transcription, so sequencing captured expressed TCRB transcripts. Profiling relied on immunoSEQ multiplex PCR, and the TCRdb table lists in-frame clones only, not all of them. Among a few hundred thousand clones listed, 16% were seen once. Sequencing used naive CD4+ T cells from blood. The clonotype originates from a man aged 30 to 39 with type 1 diabetes. The V and J genes are TRBV7-2 and TRBJ1-2; TRBD1 agrees at 7 bases. CDR3 nucleotides: TGTGCCAGCAGCTCACAGGGGTATGGCTACACCTTC. It encodes CASSSQGYGYTF.